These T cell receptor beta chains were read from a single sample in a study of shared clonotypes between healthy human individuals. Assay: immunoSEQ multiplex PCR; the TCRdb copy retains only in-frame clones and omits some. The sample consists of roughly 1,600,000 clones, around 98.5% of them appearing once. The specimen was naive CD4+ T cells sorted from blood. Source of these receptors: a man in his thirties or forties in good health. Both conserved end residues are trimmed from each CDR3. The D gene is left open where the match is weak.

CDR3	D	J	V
ASSLEGTGLTEAF	TRBD1	TRBJ1-1	TRBV5-1
ASAQDLTSNQPQH	NA	TRBJ1-5	TRBV19
ASSQVVGTGAAAVY	NA	TRBJ2-7	TRBV4-3
ASGFGTGELF	NA	TRBJ2-2	TRBV12-5
ASSVQWTTVYEQY	NA	TRBJ2-7	TRBV19
ASSLRQGFSGANVLT	TRBD1	TRBJ2-6	TRBV28
ASSPKSGNTIY	NA	TRBJ1-3	TRBV4-1
ASSLRQGLIYGYT	TRBD1	TRBJ1-2	TRBV27
ASSSLLAENTDTQY	TRBD2	TRBJ2-3	TRBV7-9
ASSLLVPNQYTDTQY	NA	TRBJ2-3	TRBV7-6
ASRKHGTYPSGNTIY	NA	TRBJ1-3	TRBV28
ASSLGQFPNQPQH	NA	TRBJ1-5	TRBV18
ASSDTGATDTQY	NA	TRBJ2-3	TRBV6-4
ASSQSTTGHPEAF	TRBD1	TRBJ1-1	TRBV28
ASSVAGVRGYNEQF	TRBD2	TRBJ2-1	TRBV7-8
ASSHRSGEQY	NA	TRBJ2-7	TRBV5-6
ASSPSGGGETQY	NA	TRBJ2-5	TRBV14
ASRGSRWQY	NA	TRBJ2-7	TRBV6-5
ASSAGKYNEQF	NA	TRBJ2-1	TRBV27
ASTPPASYEQY	NA	TRBJ2-7	TRBV5-1
ASSFGVRGGQETQY	NA	TRBJ2-5	TRBV5-1
ASSLGVGETQY	NA	TRBJ2-5	TRBV7-7
SAWTESSGANVLT	NA	TRBJ2-6	TRBV29-1
ASSPPGLASTDTQY	TRBD2	TRBJ2-3	TRBV18
ASSSLVYNEQF	NA	TRBJ2-1	TRBV28
ASSRGGYNEQF	NA	TRBJ2-1	TRBV10-1
ASSLGPRRSNQPQH	NA	TRBJ1-5	TRBV7-8
ASSPDLVSEAF	NA	TRBJ1-1	TRBV9
AISEFGLNEQF	NA	TRBJ2-1	TRBV10-3
SLSLGETQY	NA	TRBJ2-5	TRBV29-1
ASSEDTSNQPQH	NA	TRBJ1-5	TRBV2
ASSLLPGPKGEQY	NA	TRBJ2-7	TRBV19
ASSLPQGWTDTQY	TRBD1	TRBJ2-3	TRBV5-1
ASGTGGVYEQY	TRBD1	TRBJ2-7	TRBV2
ASSQEGWASYEQY	NA	TRBJ2-7	TRBV4-1
ASSPRLETQY	NA	TRBJ2-5	TRBV7-9
ASSSAPGEPQH	NA	TRBJ1-5	TRBV11-1
ASRSGTGLPDTQY	TRBD1	TRBJ2-3	TRBV2
ASTLSPGGAYEQY	NA	TRBJ2-7	TRBV2
ASSSPVSRPSGLAKNIQY	NA	TRBJ2-4	TRBV21-1
ASTRGGAGALETQY	TRBD2	TRBJ2-5	TRBV5-1
AIRRGSYNEQF	NA	TRBJ2-1	TRBV10-3
ASAGPGNTIY	NA	TRBJ1-3	TRBV28
ASSLGHRTGELF	NA	TRBJ2-2	TRBV5-1
ASRKLPQRDATGELF	TRBD2	TRBJ2-2	TRBV27
ASSLFGISGYT	NA	TRBJ1-2	TRBV19
ASSKGLAGGNEQF	TRBD2	TRBJ2-1	TRBV7-9
ASSEEGGTGQSYEQY	TRBD1	TRBJ2-7	TRBV14
ASSLVGQSSYEQY	NA	TRBJ2-7	TRBV11-2
ASSLEGTNTGELF	NA	TRBJ2-2	TRBV11-2
ASSPREGQPSYEQY	TRBD1	TRBJ2-7	TRBV18
ATQNSTNEKLF	NA	TRBJ1-4	TRBV28
ASSRPGVHETQY	NA	TRBJ2-5	TRBV7-3
ASSLQGTGANVLT	NA	TRBJ2-6	TRBV4-1
ASSVSGTYGYT	NA	TRBJ1-2	TRBV9
ASSEDSLTGGTQY	NA	TRBJ2-5	TRBV2
ATKDLSSYEQY	NA	TRBJ2-7	TRBV6-6
ASSFQGLLSVSYEQY	NA	TRBJ2-7	TRBV5-5
ASSARLAGQTGQF	TRBD2	TRBJ2-1	TRBV7-3